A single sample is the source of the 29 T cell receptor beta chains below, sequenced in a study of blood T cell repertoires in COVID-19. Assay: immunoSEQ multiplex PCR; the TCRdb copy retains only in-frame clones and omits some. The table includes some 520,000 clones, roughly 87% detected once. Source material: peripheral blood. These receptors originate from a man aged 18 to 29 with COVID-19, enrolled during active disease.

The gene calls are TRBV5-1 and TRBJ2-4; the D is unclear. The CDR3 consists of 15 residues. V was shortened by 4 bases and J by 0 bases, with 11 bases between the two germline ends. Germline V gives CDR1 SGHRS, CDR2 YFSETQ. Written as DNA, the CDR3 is TGCGCCAGCAGCCCGACGGCGGTAGCCAAAAACATTCAGTACTTC. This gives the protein CASSPTAVAKNIQYF. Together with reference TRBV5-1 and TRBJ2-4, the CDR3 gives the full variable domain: KAGVTQTPRYLIKTRGQQVTLSCSPISGHRSVSWYQQTPGQGLQFLFEYFSETQRNKGNFPGRFSGRQFSNSRSEMNVSTLELGDSALYLCASSPTAVAKNIQYFGAGTRLSVL.

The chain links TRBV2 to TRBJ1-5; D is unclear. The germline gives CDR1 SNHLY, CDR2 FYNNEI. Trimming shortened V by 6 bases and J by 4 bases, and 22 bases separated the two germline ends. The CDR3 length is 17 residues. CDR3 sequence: CASRRAPYSLKNQPQHF. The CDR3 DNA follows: TGTGCCAGCAGGCGGGCCCCTTACTCGCTCAAAAATCAGCCCCAGCATTTT. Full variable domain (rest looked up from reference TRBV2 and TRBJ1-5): EPEVTQTPSHQVTQMGQEVILRCVPISNHLYFYWYRQILGQKVEFLVSFYNNEISEKSEIFDDQFSVERPDGSNFTLKIRSTKLEDSAMYFCASRRAPYSLKNQPQHFGDGTRLSIL.

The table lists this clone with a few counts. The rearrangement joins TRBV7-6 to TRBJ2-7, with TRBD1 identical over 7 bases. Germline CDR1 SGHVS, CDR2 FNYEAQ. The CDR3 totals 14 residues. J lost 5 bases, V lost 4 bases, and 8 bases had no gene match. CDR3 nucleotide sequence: TGTGCCAGCAGCTCCCGACAGGGTGTGAACGAGCAGTACTTC. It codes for CASSSRQGVNEQYF.

CDR3 protein: CSASGLAGNEQFF. CDR3 nucleotide sequence: TGCAGCGCCTCCGGACTAGCGGGGAATGAGCAGTTCTTC. This chain uses TRBV29-1 with TRBJ2-1; 12 nucleotides agree with TRBD2. V lost 7 bases and J lost 7; bases outside the gene matches: 5. CDR3 length equals 13 residues. Germline CDR1 reads SQVTM; CDR2 reads ANQGSEA.

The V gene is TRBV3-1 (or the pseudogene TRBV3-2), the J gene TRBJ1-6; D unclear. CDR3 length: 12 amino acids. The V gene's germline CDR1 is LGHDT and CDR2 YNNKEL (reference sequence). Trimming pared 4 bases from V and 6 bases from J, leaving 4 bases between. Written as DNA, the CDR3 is TGTGCCAGCAGCCTATTTAATTCACCCCTCCACTTT. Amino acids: CASSLFNSPLHF.

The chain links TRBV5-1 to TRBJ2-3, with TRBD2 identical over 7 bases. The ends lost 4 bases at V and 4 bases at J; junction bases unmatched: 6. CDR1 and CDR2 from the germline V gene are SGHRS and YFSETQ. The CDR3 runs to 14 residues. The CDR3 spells CASSGGGIADTQYF. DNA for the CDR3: TGCGCCAGCAGCGGGGGAGGGATCGCAGATACGCAGTATTTT.

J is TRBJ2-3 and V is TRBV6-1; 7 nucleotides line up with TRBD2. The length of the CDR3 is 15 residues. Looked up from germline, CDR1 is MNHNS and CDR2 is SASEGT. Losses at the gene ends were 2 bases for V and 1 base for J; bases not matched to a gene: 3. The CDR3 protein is CASSETGGGTDTQYF. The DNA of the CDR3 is TGTGCCAGCAGTGAAACGGGAGGCGGCACAGATACGCAGTATTTT.

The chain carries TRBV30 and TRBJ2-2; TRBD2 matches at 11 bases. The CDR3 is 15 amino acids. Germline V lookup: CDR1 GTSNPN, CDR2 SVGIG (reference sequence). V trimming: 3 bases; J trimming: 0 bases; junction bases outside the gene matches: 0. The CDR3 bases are TGTGCCTGGAGGACTAGCGGGACGAACACCGGGGAGCTGTTTTTT. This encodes CAWRTSGTNTGELFF. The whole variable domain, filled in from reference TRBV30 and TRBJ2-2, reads SQTIHQWPATLVQPVGSPLSLECTVEGTSNPNLYWYRQAAGRGLQLLFYSVGIGQISSEVPQNLSASRPQDRQFILSSKKLLLSDSGFYLCAWRTSGTNTGELFFGEGSRLTVL.

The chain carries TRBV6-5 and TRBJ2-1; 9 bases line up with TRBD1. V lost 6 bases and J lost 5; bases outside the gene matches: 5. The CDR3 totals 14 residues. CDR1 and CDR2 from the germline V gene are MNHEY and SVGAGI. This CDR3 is CASRIQGAHNEQFF. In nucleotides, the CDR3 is TGTGCCAGCAGGATACAGGGGGCCCACAATGAGCAGTTCTTC.

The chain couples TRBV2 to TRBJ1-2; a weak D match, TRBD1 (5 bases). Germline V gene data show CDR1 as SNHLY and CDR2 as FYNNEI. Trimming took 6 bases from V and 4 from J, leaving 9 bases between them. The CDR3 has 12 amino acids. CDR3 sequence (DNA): TGTGCCAGCAGCAAGACAGTCTATGGCTACACCTTC. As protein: CASSKTVYGYTF.

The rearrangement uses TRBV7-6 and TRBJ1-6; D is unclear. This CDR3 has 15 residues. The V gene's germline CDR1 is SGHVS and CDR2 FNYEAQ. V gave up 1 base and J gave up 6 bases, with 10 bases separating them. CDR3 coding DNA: TGTGCCAGCAGCTTAGATGGGCAATTTAATTCACCCCTCCACTTT. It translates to CASSLDGQFNSPLHF.

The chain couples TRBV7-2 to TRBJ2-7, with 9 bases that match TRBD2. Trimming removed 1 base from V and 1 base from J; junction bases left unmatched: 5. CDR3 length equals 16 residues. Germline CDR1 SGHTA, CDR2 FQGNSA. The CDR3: CASSLGGLAGSYEQYF. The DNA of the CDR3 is TGTGCCAGCAGCTTAGGGGGACTAGCTGGATCCTACGAGCAGTACTTC.

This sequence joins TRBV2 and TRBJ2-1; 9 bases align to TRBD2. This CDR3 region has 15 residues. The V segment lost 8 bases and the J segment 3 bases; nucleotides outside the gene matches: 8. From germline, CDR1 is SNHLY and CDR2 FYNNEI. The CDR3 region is CASHYGLAFYNEQFF. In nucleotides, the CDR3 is TGTGCCAGCCACTATGGACTAGCGTTCTACAATGAGCAGTTCTTC.

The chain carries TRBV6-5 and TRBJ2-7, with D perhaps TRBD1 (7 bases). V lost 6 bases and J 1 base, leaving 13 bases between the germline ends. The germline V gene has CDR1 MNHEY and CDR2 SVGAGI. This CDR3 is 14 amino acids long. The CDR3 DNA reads TGTGCCAGCAGCGCCGCGGGACAGTCCTACGAGCAGTACTTC. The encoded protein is CASSAAGQSYEQYF.

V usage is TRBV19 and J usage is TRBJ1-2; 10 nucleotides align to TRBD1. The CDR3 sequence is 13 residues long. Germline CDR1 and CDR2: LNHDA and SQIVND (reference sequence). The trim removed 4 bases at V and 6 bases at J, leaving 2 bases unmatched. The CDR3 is CASSKDRGDGYTF. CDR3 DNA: TGTGCCAGTAGTAAGGACAGGGGGGATGGCTACACCTTC.

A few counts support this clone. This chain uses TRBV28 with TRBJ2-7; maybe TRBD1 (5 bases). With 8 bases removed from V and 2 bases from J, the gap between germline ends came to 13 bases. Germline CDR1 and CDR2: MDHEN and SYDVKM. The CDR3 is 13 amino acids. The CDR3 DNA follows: TGTGCCAGCCAAAACAGGTACCCCTACGAGCAGTACTTC. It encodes CASQNRYPYEQYF.

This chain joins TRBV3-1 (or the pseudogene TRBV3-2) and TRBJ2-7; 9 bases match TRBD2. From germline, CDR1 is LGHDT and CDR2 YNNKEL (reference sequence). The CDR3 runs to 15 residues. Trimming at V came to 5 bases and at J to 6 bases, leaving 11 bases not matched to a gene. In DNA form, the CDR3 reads TGTGCCAGCAGCGAACAAGGGCTAGCGGGGACCGAGCAGTACTTC. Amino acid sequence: CASSEQGLAGTEQYF.

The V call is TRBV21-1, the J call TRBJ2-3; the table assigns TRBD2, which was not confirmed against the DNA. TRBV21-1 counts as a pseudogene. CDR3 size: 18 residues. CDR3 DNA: TGTGCCAGCAGCAGACGAAACATCATGTCTAGCGGGAGAAATACGCAGTATTTT. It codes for CASSRRNIMSSGRNTQYF.

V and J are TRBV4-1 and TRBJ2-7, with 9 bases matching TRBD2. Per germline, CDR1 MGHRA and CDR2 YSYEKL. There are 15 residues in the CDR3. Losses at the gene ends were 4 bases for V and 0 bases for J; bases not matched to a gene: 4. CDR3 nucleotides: TGCGCCAGCAGCCGACTAGCGGATAGCTCCTACGAGCAGTACTTC. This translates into CASSRLADSSYEQYF.

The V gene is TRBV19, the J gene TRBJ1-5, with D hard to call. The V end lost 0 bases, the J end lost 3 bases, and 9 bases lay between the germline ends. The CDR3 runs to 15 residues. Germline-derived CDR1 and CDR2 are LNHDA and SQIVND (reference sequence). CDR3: CASSIDLSLNQPQHF. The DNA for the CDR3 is TGTGCCAGTAGTATAGATCTATCCCTCAATCAGCCCCAGCATTTT.

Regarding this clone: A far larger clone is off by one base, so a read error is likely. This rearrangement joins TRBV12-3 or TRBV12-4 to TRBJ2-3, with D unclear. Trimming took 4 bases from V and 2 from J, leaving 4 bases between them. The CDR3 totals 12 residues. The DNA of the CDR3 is TGTGCCAGCAGTTCCATCACAGATACGCAGTATTTT. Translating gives CASSSITDTQYF.

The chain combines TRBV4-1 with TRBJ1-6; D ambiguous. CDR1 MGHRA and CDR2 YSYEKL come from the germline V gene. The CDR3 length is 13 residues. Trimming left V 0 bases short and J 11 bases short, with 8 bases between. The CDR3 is CASSQDPGPPLHF. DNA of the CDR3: TGCGCCAGCAGCCAAGATCCCGGTCCACCCCTCCACTTT.

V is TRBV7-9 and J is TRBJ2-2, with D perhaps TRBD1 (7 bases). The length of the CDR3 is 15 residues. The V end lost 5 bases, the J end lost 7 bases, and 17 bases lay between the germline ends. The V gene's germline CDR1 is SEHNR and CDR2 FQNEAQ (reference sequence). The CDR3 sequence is CASSPPGGGGGELFF. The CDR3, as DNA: TGTGCCAGCAGCCCCCCAGGGGGAGGCGGCGGGGAGCTGTTTTTT.

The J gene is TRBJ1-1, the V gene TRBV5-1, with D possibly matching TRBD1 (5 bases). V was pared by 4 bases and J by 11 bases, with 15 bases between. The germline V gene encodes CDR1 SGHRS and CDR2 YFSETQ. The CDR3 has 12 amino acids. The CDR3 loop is CASSLDQGTAFF. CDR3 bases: TGCGCCAGCAGCCTGGATCAGGGAACGGCTTTCTTT.

The CDR3 loop is CASSSGGAGETQYF. CDR3 nucleotide sequence: TGTGCCAGCAGTAGCGGGGGGGCAGGAGAGACCCAGTACTTC. The chain combines TRBV6-5 with TRBJ2-5; TRBD2 aligns across 10 bases. V dropped 5 bases and J dropped 4; count of bases not matched to a gene: 4. Germline values: CDR1 MNHEY, CDR2 SVGAGI. The CDR3 covers 14 residues.

CDR3 region: CASRSFGYEEGYTF. In DNA form, the CDR3 reads TGTGCCAGCAGATCGTTTGGATATGAGGAAGGCTACACCTTC. V usage is TRBV27 and J usage is TRBJ1-2; no definite D call. Germline assignment: CDR1 MNHEY and CDR2 SMNVEV (reference sequence). The V end was cut by 6 bases, the J end by 8 bases, with 19 bases between. The CDR3 is 14 amino acids.

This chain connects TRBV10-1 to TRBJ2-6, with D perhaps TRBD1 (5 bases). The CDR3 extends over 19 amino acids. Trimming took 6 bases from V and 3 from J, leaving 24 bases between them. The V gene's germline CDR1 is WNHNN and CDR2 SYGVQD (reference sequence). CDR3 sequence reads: CASRGPVRGADSGANVLTF. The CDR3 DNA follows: TGCGCCAGCAGGGGCCCGGTAAGGGGCGCGGATAGTGGGGCCAACGTCCTGACTTTC.

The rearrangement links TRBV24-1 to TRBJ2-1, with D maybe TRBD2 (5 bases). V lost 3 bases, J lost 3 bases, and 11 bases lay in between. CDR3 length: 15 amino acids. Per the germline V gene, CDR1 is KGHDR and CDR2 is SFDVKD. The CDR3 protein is CATSDPYRDYNEQFF. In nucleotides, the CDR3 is TGTGCCACCAGTGATCCCTACCGGGACTACAATGAGCAGTTCTTC.

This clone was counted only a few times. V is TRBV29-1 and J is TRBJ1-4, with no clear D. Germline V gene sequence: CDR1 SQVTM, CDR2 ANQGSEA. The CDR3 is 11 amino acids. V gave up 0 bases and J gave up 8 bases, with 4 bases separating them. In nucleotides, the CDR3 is TGCAGCGTTGAAGAACAGGAAAAACTGTTTTTT. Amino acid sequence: CSVEEQEKLFF.